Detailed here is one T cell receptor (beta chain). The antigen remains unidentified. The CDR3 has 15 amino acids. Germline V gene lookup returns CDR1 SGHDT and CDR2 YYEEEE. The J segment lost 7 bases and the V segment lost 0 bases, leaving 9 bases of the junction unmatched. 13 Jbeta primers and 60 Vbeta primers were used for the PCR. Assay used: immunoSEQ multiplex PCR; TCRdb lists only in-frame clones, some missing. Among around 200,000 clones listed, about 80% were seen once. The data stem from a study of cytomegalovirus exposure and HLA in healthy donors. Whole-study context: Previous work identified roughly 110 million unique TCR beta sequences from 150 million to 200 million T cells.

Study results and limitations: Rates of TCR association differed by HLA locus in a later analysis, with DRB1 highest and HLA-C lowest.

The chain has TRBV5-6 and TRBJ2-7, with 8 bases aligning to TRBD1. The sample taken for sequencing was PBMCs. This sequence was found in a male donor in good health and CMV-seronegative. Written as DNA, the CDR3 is TGTGCCAGCAGCTTGGAGCAGGGGGCGTTGTGGGAGCAGTACTTC. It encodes CASSLEQGALWEQYF.